This TCR beta chain was obtained from a study of sequential checkpoint blockade in melanoma. Study-wide results and caveats: About 30 times likelier clinical benefit followed increased tumor T-cell fraction and clonality.

Treatment denoted: randomized to nivolumab then ipilimumab (arm A) or the reverse (arm B). Sequencing was performed with immunoSEQ multiplex PCR; in TCRdb, only in-frame clones are kept and a portion is missing. This sample yields 15,000 to 20,000 clones, of which roughly 25% are seen a single time; 6.5% to 9% belongs to the top ten. Germline V gene lookup returns CDR1 LGHNT and CDR2 FRNRAP. Between the trimmed V and J ends, which lost 8 bases and 2 bases, there was a span of 18 bases. CDR3 size: 15 residues. This clone was seen a handful of times. The antigen remains undetermined. The sample was tumor tissue (inferred from file names), taken from a patient given nivolumab and ipilimumab in sequence. The V gene is TRBV12-5, the J gene TRBJ1-2, with a weak D call TRBD1 (6 bases). The TCR originated in a human donor with melanoma. This CDR3 is CASPRGRRENYGYTF. The CDR3 DNA reads as TGTGCTAGTCCACGGGGGCGCAGGGAAAACTATGGCTACACCTTC.